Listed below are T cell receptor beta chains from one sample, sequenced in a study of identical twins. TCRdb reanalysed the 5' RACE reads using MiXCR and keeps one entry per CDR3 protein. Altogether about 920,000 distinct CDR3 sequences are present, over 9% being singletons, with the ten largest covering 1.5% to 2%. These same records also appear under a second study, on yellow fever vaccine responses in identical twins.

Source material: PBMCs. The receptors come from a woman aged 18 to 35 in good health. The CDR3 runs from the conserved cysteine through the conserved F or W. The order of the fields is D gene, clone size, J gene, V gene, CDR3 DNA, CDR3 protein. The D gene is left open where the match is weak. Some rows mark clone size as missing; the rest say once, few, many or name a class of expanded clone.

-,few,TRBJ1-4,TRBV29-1,TGCAGCGTTGCCACCTGGGGTGAAAAACTGTTTTTT,CSVATWGEKLFF
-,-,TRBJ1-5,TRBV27,TGTGCCAGCAGGGAATTACAGGACGCGCCCCAGCATTTT,CASRELQDAPQHF
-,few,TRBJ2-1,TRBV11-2,TGTGCCAGCAGCAAATGGGACATGGTGGACAATGAGCAGTTCTTC,CASSKWDMVDNEQFF
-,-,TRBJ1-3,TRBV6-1,TGTGCCAGCAGTCGGGGCTTGGACCGAGGCTCTGGAAACACCATATATTTT,CASSRGLDRGSGNTIYF
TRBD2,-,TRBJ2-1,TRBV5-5,TGTGCCAGCAGCGCGACAGCGGGAGGGCTCCTTGATGAGCAGTTCTTC,CASSATAGGLLDEQFF
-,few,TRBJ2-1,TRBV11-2,TGTGCCAGCAGCTTCAGCCACCTACCCGACAATGAGCAGTTCTTC,CASSFSHLPDNEQFF
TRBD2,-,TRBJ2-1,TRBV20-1,TGCAGTGCCAAACTAGCGTCCAATGAGCAGTTCTTC,CSAKLASNEQFF
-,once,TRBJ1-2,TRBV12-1,TGTGCCAGCAGCCCCCTCGGCCAGGCGAGGGATGGCTACACCTTC,CASSPLGQARDGYTF
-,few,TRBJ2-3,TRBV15,TGTGCCACCAGCAGAGATGGCTGGGACCGCACAGATACGCAGTATTTT,CATSRDGWDRTDTQYF
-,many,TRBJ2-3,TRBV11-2,TGTGCCAGCAGCTTAGAGCGCGCCTCAGATACGCAGTATTTT,CASSLERASDTQYF
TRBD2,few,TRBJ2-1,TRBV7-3,TGTGCCAGCAGGCTAGCGGGAGAAAATGAGCAGTTCTTC,CASRLAGENEQFF
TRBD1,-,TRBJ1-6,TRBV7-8,TGTGCCAGCAGCTTTAGGACAGGAGATAATTCACCCCTCCACTTT,CASSFRTGDNSPLHF
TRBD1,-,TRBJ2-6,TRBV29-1,TGCAGCGTTCTAGGGACAGGGGATAGGTCTGGGGCCAACGTCCTGACTTTC,CSVLGTGDRSGANVLTF
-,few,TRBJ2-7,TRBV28,TGTGCCAGCAGACTGCCTCTGGGTTACGAGCAGTACTTC,CASRLPLGYEQYF
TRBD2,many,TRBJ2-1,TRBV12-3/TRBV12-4,TGTGCCAGCACCGCGAGGGAGGGCCGCAGCGATGAGCAGTTCTTC,CASTAREGRSDEQFF
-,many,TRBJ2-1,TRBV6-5,TGTGCCAGCAGTTACTCAGTTGGGTCACCGGGTGTTGAGCAGTTCTTC,CASSYSVGSPGVEQFF
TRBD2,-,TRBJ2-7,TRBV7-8,TGTGCCAGCAGCCCCGGACTAGTGGACTACGAGCAGTACTTC,CASSPGLVDYEQYF
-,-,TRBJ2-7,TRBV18,TGTGCCAGCTCACCAAGAGGGCAGGGGAGCTCCTACGAGCAGTACTTC,CASSPRGQGSSYEQYF
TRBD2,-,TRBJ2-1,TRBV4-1,TGCGCCAGCAGCCAACTCCCGACTAGCCTCTCTACGCGGAATGAGCAGTTCTTC,CASSQLPTSLSTRNEQFF
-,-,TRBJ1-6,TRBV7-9,TGTGCCAGCACCTTCCAGGGGACCAATAATTCACCCCTCCACTTT,CASTFQGTNNSPLHF
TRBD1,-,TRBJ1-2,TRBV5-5,TGTGCCAGCAGCTTGGCGATAGGGACAGGTGGGAACTATGGCTACACCTTC,CASSLAIGTGGNYGYTF
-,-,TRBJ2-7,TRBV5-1,TGCGCCAGCAGCTTGGCCGTCGGGAGAGGGTACTTC,CASSLAVGRGYF